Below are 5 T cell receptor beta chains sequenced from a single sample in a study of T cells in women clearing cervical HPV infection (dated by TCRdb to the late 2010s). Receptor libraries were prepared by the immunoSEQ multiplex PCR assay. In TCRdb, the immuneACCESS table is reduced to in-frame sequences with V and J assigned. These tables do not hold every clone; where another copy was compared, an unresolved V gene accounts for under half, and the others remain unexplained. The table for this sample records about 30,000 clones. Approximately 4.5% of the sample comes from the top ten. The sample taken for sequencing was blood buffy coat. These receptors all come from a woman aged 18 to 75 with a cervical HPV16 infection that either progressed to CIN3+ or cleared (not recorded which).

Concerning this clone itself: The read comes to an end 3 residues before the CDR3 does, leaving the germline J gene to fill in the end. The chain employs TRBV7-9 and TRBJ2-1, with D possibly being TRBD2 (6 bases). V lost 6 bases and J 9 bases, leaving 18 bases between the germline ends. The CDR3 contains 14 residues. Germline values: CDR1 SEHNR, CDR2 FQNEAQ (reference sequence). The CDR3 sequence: CASREGRSPREQFF. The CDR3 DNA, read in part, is TGTGCCAGCAGGGAGGGGCGGAGCCCGCGTGAG.

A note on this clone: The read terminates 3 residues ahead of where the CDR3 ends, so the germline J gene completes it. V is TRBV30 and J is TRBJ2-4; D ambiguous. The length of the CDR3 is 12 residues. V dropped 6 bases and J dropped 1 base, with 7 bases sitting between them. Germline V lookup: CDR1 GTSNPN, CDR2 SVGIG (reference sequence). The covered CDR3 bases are TGTGCCTGCTCAAGGGCCAAAAACATT. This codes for CACSRAKNI. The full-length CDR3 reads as CACSRAKNIQYF.

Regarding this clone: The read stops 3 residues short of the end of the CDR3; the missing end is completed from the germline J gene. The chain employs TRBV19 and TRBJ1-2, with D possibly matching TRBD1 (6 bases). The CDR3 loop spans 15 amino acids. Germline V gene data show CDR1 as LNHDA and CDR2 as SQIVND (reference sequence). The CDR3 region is CASSIEWGGGNTYTF. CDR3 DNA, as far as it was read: TGTGCCAGTAGTATAGAATGGGGGGGCGGGAATACC.

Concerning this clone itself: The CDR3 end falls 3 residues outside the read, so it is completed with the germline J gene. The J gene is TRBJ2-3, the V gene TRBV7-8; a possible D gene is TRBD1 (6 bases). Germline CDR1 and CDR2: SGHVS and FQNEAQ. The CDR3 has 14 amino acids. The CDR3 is CASSRQGSNQPQYF. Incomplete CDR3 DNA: TGTGCCAGCAGCCGTCAGGGGAGCAATCAGCCG.

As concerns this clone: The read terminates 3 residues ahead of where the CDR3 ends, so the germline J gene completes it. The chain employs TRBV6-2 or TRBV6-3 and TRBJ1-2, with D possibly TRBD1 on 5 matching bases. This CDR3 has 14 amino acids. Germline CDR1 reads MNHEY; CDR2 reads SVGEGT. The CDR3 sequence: CASSPQWGPAGYTF. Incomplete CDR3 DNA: TGTGCCAGCAGTCCGCAATGGGGCCCGGCGGGC.